Below are 2 T cell receptor beta chains sequenced from a single sample in a study of cytomegalovirus exposure and HLA in healthy donors. In the PCR, 60 Vbeta and 13 Jbeta primers were used. The data were produced by immunoSEQ multiplex PCR, yet TCRdb's version contains in-frame clones alone and is incomplete. The sample lists approximately 78,000 clones, less than 85% occurring once. Sample: PBMCs. The source is a woman in her forties or fifties in good health and CMV-seronegative.

This sequence joins TRBV28 and TRBJ2-5, with 12 nucleotides matching TRBD2. The CDR3 is made up of 15 amino acids. CDR1 and CDR2 from the germline V gene are MDHEN and SYDVKM. The junction had 7 bases not matched to a gene; V was cut back by 4 bases and J by 7 bases. The CDR3 DNA reads as TGTGCCAGCAGTTCCCCGACTAGCGGGGGAGGGACCCAGTACTTC. It specifies CASSSPTSGGGTQYF.

The V gene is TRBV5-4, the J gene TRBJ2-7; tentatively, D is TRBD1 (5 bases). The ends were cut back, 1 base at V and 3 bases at J, with 14 bases in the middle. Germline V gene sequence: CDR1 SGHNT, CDR2 YYREEE (reference sequence). The CDR3 loop spans 15 amino acids. CDR3 protein: CASSLPGARFYEQYF. CDR3 DNA: TGTGCCAGCAGCTTGCCTGGGGCCCGATTCTACGAGCAGTACTTC.